The 18 T cell receptor beta chains below all came from one sample that was sequenced in a study of preoperative IRX-2 immunotherapy in early breast cancer. Generated by immunoSEQ multiplex PCR, the TCRdb table keeps only in-frame clones and is missing some. Of about 2,800 clones in the sample, about 75% were seen once. Treatment indicated: preoperative locoregional IRX-2 cytokine immunotherapy. The specimen was tumor tissue, collected before IRX-2 immunotherapy. Every receptor here comes from a human donor with breast cancer.

The gene calls are TRBV11-1 and TRBJ2-1; D unclear. This CDR3 spans 16 amino acids. Between the trimmed V and J ends, which lost 5 bases and 5 bases, there was a span of 19 bases. Germline CDR1 and CDR2: SGHAT and FQDESV (reference sequence). The CDR3 here is CASSLQGARLNNEQFF. CDR3 nucleotide sequence: TGTGCCAGCAGCCTTCAAGGTGCCCGGCTGAACAATGAGCAGTTCTTC.

The rearrangement links TRBV14 to TRBJ1-4; D is perhaps TRBD1 (5 bases). The V and J ends lost 3 bases and 0 bases respectively, with 5 bases between them. The germline CDR1 and CDR2 sequences are SGHDN and FVKESK. CDR3 length equals 14 residues. The CDR3 DNA is TGTGCCAGCAGCCACAGGGCAACTAATGAAAAACTGTTTTTT. Its protein product is CASSHRATNEKLFF.

The CDR3 region has the DNA TGTGCCAGCAGCCCCCCCTCGAGCAATGAGCAGTTCTTC. This gives the protein CASSPPSSNEQFF. J is TRBJ2-1 and V is TRBV7-1; D remains unclear. TRBV7-1 is placed among ORFs of uncertain function. CDR3 length: 13 amino acids. V shed 5 bases and J shed 6 bases, with 11 bases lying between them.

The chain is built from TRBV28 and TRBJ2-7; 9 positions match TRBD1. This CDR3 comprises 15 residues. After removal of 5 bases from V and 2 bases from J, the junction contained 7 bases not matched to a gene. Germline V gene data show CDR1 as MDHEN and CDR2 as SYDVKM. Here the CDR3 reads CASSAPDRGTYEQYF. CDR3 nucleotides: TGTGCCAGCAGTGCTCCTGACAGGGGGACCTACGAGCAGTACTTC.

The chain couples TRBV5-1 to TRBJ2-3; TRBD2 aligns across 7 bases. V trimming: 4 bases; J trimming: 0 bases; junction bases outside the gene matches: 8. This CDR3 comprises 16 residues. CDR1 and CDR2 (germline): SGHRS, YFSETQ. The CDR3: CASSRALAASTDTQYF. CDR3 nucleotide sequence: TGCGCCAGCAGCCGGGCCCTAGCGGCTAGCACAGATACGCAGTATTTT.

This clone was observed a handful of times. This sequence joins TRBV6-8 and TRBJ1-1; tentative D call: TRBD1 (5 bases). This CDR3 is built from 14 residues. Germline lookup yields CDR1 MNHGY and CDR2 SAAAGT. Trimming took off 7 bases at V and 2 bases at J, with 14 bases between the two ends. CDR3 in amino acids: CASTSLGGNTEAFF. The CDR3 coding sequence is TGTGCCAGCACCTCCCTGGGGGGTAACACTGAAGCTTTCTTT.

This chain links TRBV19 with TRBJ1-3, with unresolved D. The CDR3 runs 16 residues. Germline CDR1 reads LNHDA; CDR2 reads SQIVND (reference sequence). The V end lost 3 bases, the J end lost 0 bases, and 12 bases lay between the germline ends. CDR3 amino acids: CASSIQVPDSGNTIYF. CDR3 bases: TGTGCCAGTAGTATCCAGGTCCCCGACTCTGGAAACACCATATATTTT.

The rearrangement uses TRBV6-8 and TRBJ1-2, with 10 nucleotides matching TRBD1. Germline V gene lookup returns CDR1 MNHGY and CDR2 SAAAGT. After removal of 4 bases from V and 4 bases from J, the junction contained 6 bases not matched to a gene. The CDR3 is made up of 15 amino acids. In DNA, the CDR3 is TGTGCCAGCAGTTCACAGACAGGGGGCATCTATGGCTACACCTTC. Residues: CASSSQTGGIYGYTF.

The chain is built from TRBV19 and TRBJ2-7; TRBD1 aligns across 8 bases. After removal of 3 bases from V and 5 bases from J, the junction contained 9 bases not matched to a gene. Germline CDR1 and CDR2: LNHDA and SQIVND (reference sequence). This CDR3 contains 15 residues. The CDR3 DNA sequence: TGTGCCAGTAGTATCAGACGGACAGGGCTCCACGAGCAGTACTTC. This encodes CASSIRRTGLHEQYF.

This clone came up a few times. The CDR3 sequence: CANGILGQENTEAFF. DNA for the CDR3: TGTGCCAACGGGATTTTGGGACAGGAGAACACTGAAGCTTTCTTT. The chain has TRBV6-8 and TRBJ1-1; 8 nucleotides align to TRBD1. The CDR3 runs to 15 residues. Trimming cost V 10 bases and J 1 base; bases outside gene matches: 11. Germline CDR1 reads MNHGY; CDR2 reads SAAAGT.

This clone was counted between two and nine times. The V gene is TRBV10-2, the J gene TRBJ2-7; D possibly corresponds to TRBD1 (6 bases). The V gene lost 6 bases and the J gene lost 6 bases, with 12 bases spanning the gap. Germline CDR1 is WSHSY and CDR2 is SAAADI. This CDR3 is built from 12 residues. CDR3 DNA: TGCGCCAGCAGCCTAGACAGGAGCGAGCAGTACTTC. It encodes CASSLDRSEQYF.

The genes are TRBV11-3 and TRBJ2-3; TRBD2 matches at 9 bases. V was clipped by 5 bases and J by 1 base; unmatched bases: 4. The CDR3 is 15 residues long. The germline gives CDR1 SGHNT, CDR2 YENEEA. The CDR3 sequence is CASSQQRGGTDTQYF. DNA for the CDR3: TGTGCCAGCAGCCAACAGCGGGGGGGCACAGATACGCAGTATTTT. The full variable domain, its missing parts supplied by reference TRBV11-3 and TRBJ2-3, is EAGVVQSPRYKIIEKKQPVAFWCNPISGHNTLYWYLQNLGQGPELLIRYENEEAVDDSQLPKDRFSAERLKGVDSTLKIQPAELGDSAVYLCASSQQRGGTDTQYFGPGTRLTVL.

The chain combines TRBV28 with TRBJ1-2, with 10 positions matching TRBD1. Looked up from germline, CDR1 is MDHEN and CDR2 is SYDVKM. This CDR3 has 15 amino acids. J gave up 4 bases and V 6 bases, and 8 bases lay outside the gene matches. The CDR3 DNA sequence: TGTGCCAGCAGCTCCGACAGGGGGCGTGTCTATGGCTACACCTTC. It is translated as CASSSDRGRVYGYTF.

V is TRBV9 and J is TRBJ2-5, with 7 bases fitting TRBD1. Germline lookup yields CDR1 SGDLS and CDR2 YYNGEE. Germline trimming cut 7 bases from V and 1 base from J; bases unmatched to any gene: 4. CDR3 length equals 13 residues. The chain's CDR3 is CASGTASQETQYF. Written as DNA, the CDR3 is TGTGCCAGCGGGACAGCCTCCCAAGAGACCCAGTACTTC. Filled out from reference TRBV9 and TRBJ2-5, the complete variable domain reads DSGVTQTPKHLITATGQRVTLRCSPRSGDLSVYWYQQSLDQGLQFLIQYYNGEERAKGNILERFSAQQFPDLHSELNLSSLELGDSALYFCASGTASQETQYFGPGTRLLVL.

The V call is TRBV6-8, the J call TRBJ1-4; D is uncertain. The CDR3 has 13 residues. Between the trimmed V and J ends, which lost 6 bases and 3 bases, there was a span of 8 bases. The V gene's germline CDR1 is MNHGY and CDR2 SAAAGT. CDR3 amino acids: CASRTTANEKLFF. The CDR3 nucleotides read TGTGCCAGCAGGACAACAGCTAATGAAAAACTGTTTTTT.

J is TRBJ2-1 and V is TRBV11-3; TRBD2 is a possible D gene (5 bases). CDR3 length: 15 residues. Trimming removed 0 bases from V and 9 bases from J, with 15 bases in between. Germline V CDR1 and CDR2: SGHNT, YENEEA. This CDR3 reads CASSLEGITGSEQFF. As DNA, the CDR3 is TGTGCCAGCAGCTTAGAAGGGATTACGGGAAGTGAGCAGTTCTTC. The full variable domain, with the rest looked up from reference TRBV11-3 and TRBJ2-1, is EAGVVQSPRYKIIEKKQPVAFWCNPISGHNTLYWYLQNLGQGPELLIRYENEEAVDDSQLPKDRFSAERLKGVDSTLKIQPAELGDSAVYLCASSLEGITGSEQFFGPGTRLTVL.

The rearrangement joins TRBV30 to TRBJ1-2, with D uncertain. Germline-derived CDR1 and CDR2 are GTSNPN and SVGIG (reference sequence). The CDR3 runs 11 residues. V dropped 3 bases and J dropped 4 bases, with 6 bases sitting between them. The DNA for the CDR3 is TGTGCCTGGAGCTACGTCTATGGCTACACCTTC. It encodes CAWSYVYGYTF.

The V call is TRBV11-3, the J call TRBJ1-5; no firm D call. Trimming pared 5 bases from V and 3 bases from J, leaving 17 bases between. This CDR3 region has 16 residues. Germline lookup yields CDR1 SGHNT and CDR2 YENEEA. The CDR3 sequence: CASSQVEGNYNQPQHF. The DNA of the CDR3 is TGTGCCAGCAGCCAAGTAGAGGGTAACTACAATCAGCCCCAGCATTTT.